This T cell receptor (beta chain) was captured in a study of blood T cell repertoires in COVID-19. The wider study: There were acute and convalescent COVID-19 samples, and they came from the United States, Italy and Spain. The analysed material was cDNA or gDNA that came from T cells, B-cell-depleted T cells, or PBMCs.

Germline values: CDR1 LNHDA, CDR2 SQIVND (reference sequence). With 6 bases clipped from V and 4 bases from J, the junction kept 7 bases outside the gene matches. This CDR3 has 16 residues. Profiled with immunoSEQ multiplex PCR; TCRdb holds only in-frame clones, not every one. Of 200,000 to 250,000 clones listed, about 90% are singletons. The clonotype was recovered from a man aged 40-49 years with active or convalescent COVID-19. The chain uses TRBV19 and TRBJ2-5; 14 bases line up with TRBD2. The sample comprised peripheral blood. The CDR3 spells CASRRGTSGSRETQYF. The CDR3 DNA sequence: TGTGCCAGTAGGCGAGGGACTAGCGGGAGTCGAGAGACCCAGTACTTC.